The 27 T cell receptor beta chains presented below share a single source sample, sequenced in a study of cytomegalovirus exposure and HLA in healthy donors. Both 60 Vbeta primers and 13 Jbeta primers went into the PCR. Measured with immunoSEQ multiplex PCR; TCRdb has only the in-frame clones, and not every one. The sample features some 140,000 clones, with 1.5% to 2% in its top ten. The sample consisted of PBMCs. The receptor set was obtained from a woman in her sixties or seventies in good health and CMV-seronegative.

The chain combines TRBV28 with TRBJ2-7, with TRBD1 matching 9 bases. The length of the CDR3 is 13 residues. Germline values: CDR1 MDHEN, CDR2 SYDVKM. The V gene end was trimmed by 5 bases and the J gene end by 5 bases; junction bases not matched to a gene: 4. Here the CDR3 reads CASSRGQGNEQYF. In DNA, the CDR3 is TGTGCCAGCAGTCGGGGACAGGGCAACGAGCAGTACTTC.

V gene TRBV16 combines with J gene TRBJ1-5; 10 bases line up with TRBD1. The CDR3 is 15 residues long. Germline CDR1 is KGHSY and CDR2 is FQNENV. The V segment lost 2 bases and the J segment 4 bases; nucleotides outside the gene matches: 2. This CDR3 is CASSQPGQGNQPQHF. The CDR3 region has the DNA TGTGCCAGCAGCCAACCGGGACAGGGGAATCAGCCCCAGCATTTT.

This chain uses TRBV19 with TRBJ1-1, with no clear D. The CDR3 length is 16 residues. In germline, CDR1 is LNHDA, CDR2 SQIVND (reference sequence). V was cut by 0 bases and J by 1 base, with 12 bases left in between. CDR3 sequence reads: CASSIEAYLGNTEAFF. CDR3 DNA: TGTGCCAGTAGTATAGAGGCCTACCTAGGGAACACTGAAGCTTTCTTT. The full variable domain, rest sourced from reference TRBV19 and TRBJ1-1, is DGGITQSPKYLFRKEGQNVTLSCEQNLNHDAMYWYRQDPGQGLRLIYYSQIVNDFQKGDIAEGYSVSREKKESFPLTVTSAQKNPTAFYLCASSIEAYLGNTEAFFGQGTRLTVV.

The genes are TRBV19 and TRBJ1-2; D uncertain. Trimming removed 8 bases from V and 6 bases from J, with 10 bases in between. Per the germline V gene, CDR1 is LNHDA and CDR2 is SQIVND (reference sequence). The CDR3 runs to 11 residues. CDR3 nucleotide sequence: TGTGCCAGTCGAACGGGAGATGGCTACACCTTC. The encoded protein is CASRTGDGYTF.

The rearrangement uses TRBV28 and TRBJ2-7; weak D call: TRBD2 (6 bases). This CDR3 contains 14 residues. V was pared by 4 bases and J by 2 bases, with 12 bases between. Germline V lookup: CDR1 MDHEN, CDR2 SYDVKM. The chain's CDR3 is CASSSDAGPYEQYF. The DNA of the CDR3 is TGTGCCAGCAGTTCTGACGCGGGACCCTACGAGCAGTACTTC.

The chain employs TRBV27 and TRBJ1-3, with D perhaps TRBD1 (5 bases). Germline CDR1 MNHEY, CDR2 SMNVEV (reference sequence). The CDR3 extends over 16 amino acids. Deletions cut 7 bases from V and 1 base from J, with 17 bases between. For the CDR3, the DNA is TGTGCCAGCACCCAGGGATCTCCTCAGTCTGGAAACACCATATATTTT. It codes for CASTQGSPQSGNTIYF.

The chain is built from TRBV19 and TRBJ2-2, with TRBD2 matching over 8 bases. This CDR3 contains 14 residues. Trimming removed 8 bases from V and 1 base from J; junction bases left unmatched: 3. Germline V CDR1 and CDR2: LNHDA, SQIVND (reference sequence). The CDR3 DNA reads as TGTGCCAGTCGGGGGGGACTGAACACCGGGGAGCTGTTTTTT. Protein: CASRGGLNTGELFF.

The chain has TRBV7-3 and TRBJ2-1; D perhaps matches TRBD2 (5 bases). Trimming cost V 3 bases and J 7 bases, with 10 bases left between them. This CDR3 is 13 amino acids long. Per the germline V gene, CDR1 is SGHTA and CDR2 is FQGTGA. The CDR3 DNA sequence: TGTGCCAGCAGCTTGTCACTAGTGAATGAGCAGTTCTTC. This gives the protein CASSLSLVNEQFF. Full variable domain (rest looked up from reference TRBV7-3 and TRBJ2-1): GAGVSQTPSNKVTEKGKYVELRCDPISGHTALYWYRQSLGQGPEFLIYFQGTGAADDSGLPNDRFFAVRPEGSVSTLKIQRTERGDSAVYLCASSLSLVNEQFFGPGTRLTVL.

The CDR3 sequence: CASSPQGASNTEAFF. Written as DNA, the CDR3 is TGTGCCAGCTCACCACAGGGGGCGTCGAACACTGAAGCTTTCTTT. The rearrangement links TRBV18 to TRBJ1-1, with TRBD1 matching 7 bases. The CDR3 is 15 residues long. The V gene's germline CDR1 is KGHSH and CDR2 LQKENI. J lost 1 base, V lost 1 base, and 3 bases had no gene match.

V is TRBV6-5 and J is TRBJ2-5; D is perhaps TRBD2 (5 bases). The CDR3 totals 13 residues. CDR1 and CDR2 (germline): MNHEY, SVGAGI. Trimming stripped 2 bases from V and 3 bases from J, with 7 bases between. CDR3 bases: TGTGCCAGCAGTTACGTGGGAGAAGAGACCCAGTACTTC. Protein product: CASSYVGEETQYF.

V usage is TRBV30 and J usage is TRBJ2-1, with 11 bases that match TRBD2. V lost 2 bases to trimming and J lost 6 bases; unmatched junction nucleotides: 6. This CDR3 is built from 15 residues. Germline CDR1 is GTSNPN and CDR2 is SVGIG (reference sequence). CDR3 in amino acids: CAWSPGTSGFNEQFF. CDR3 nucleotide sequence: TGTGCCTGGAGTCCCGGGACTAGCGGTTTCAATGAGCAGTTCTTC.

CDR3 loop: CATSIAGGTVPNTEAFF. The CDR3 coding sequence is TGTGCCACCAGCATTGCTGGCGGGACAGTCCCTAACACTGAAGCTTTCTTT. This sequence joins TRBV15 and TRBJ1-1; 7 nucleotides align to TRBD1. Germline trimming cut 4 bases from V and 2 bases from J; bases unmatched to any gene: 13. There are 17 residues in the CDR3. The V gene's germline CDR1 is LNHNV and CDR2 YYDKDF (reference sequence).

The chain couples TRBV6-5 to TRBJ1-2, with D possibly matching TRBD1 (5 bases). The germline gives CDR1 MNHEY, CDR2 SVGAGI. Trimming took 2 bases from V and 2 from J, leaving 9 bases between them. CDR3 length equals 14 residues. For the CDR3, the DNA is TGTGCCAGCAGTTACGTCGGGGGAAACTATGGCTACACCTTC. Translated, it gives CASSYVGGNYGYTF.

The chain uses TRBV29-1 and TRBJ1-1; the D gene is possibly TRBD1 (6 bases). Germline V gene lookup returns CDR1 SQVTM and CDR2 ANQGSEA. This CDR3 is built from 13 residues. V was pared by 6 bases and J by 3 bases, with 14 bases between. The CDR3 region is CSVTRGLDTEAFF. CDR3 nucleotides: TGCAGCGTAACCAGGGGCCTGGACACTGAAGCTTTCTTT.

V is TRBV5-1 and J is TRBJ2-7; 12 positions match TRBD2. The CDR3 is 17 residues long. V was pared by 3 bases and J by 5 bases, with 12 bases of the junction left unmatched. Per the germline V gene, CDR1 is SGHRS and CDR2 is YFSETQ. CDR3 nucleotides: TGCGCCAGCAGCTGGGCCCCGACTAGCGGGGGTTCGGACGAGCAGTACTTC. This gives the protein CASSWAPTSGGSDEQYF.

The J gene is TRBJ1-4, the V gene TRBV5-1, with 8 bases that match TRBD1. The CDR3 is 15 amino acids. Germline CDR1 SGHRS, CDR2 YFSETQ. The V gene end was trimmed by 4 bases and the J gene end by 4 bases; junction bases not matched to a gene: 6. CDR3 in DNA: TGCGCCAGCAGCCTATGGACAGGGATTAATGAAAAACTGTTTTTT. Protein: CASSLWTGINEKLFF.

The rearrangement uses TRBV5-6 and TRBJ2-7; no reliable D call. CDR1 SGHDT and CDR2 YYEEEE come from the germline V gene. Trimming pared 0 bases from V and 2 bases from J, leaving 6 bases between. This CDR3 region has 13 residues. CDR3 in DNA: TGTGCCAGCAGCTTGGAACTCCCCTACGAGCAGTACTTC. It yields the protein CASSLELPYEQYF.

This chain uses TRBV28 with TRBJ1-5, with D tentatively TRBD1 (6 bases). V was clipped by 8 bases and J by 4 bases, with 15 bases between them. The CDR3 has 14 residues. Germline lookup yields CDR1 MDHEN and CDR2 SYDVKM. The CDR3 sequence: CASSDRTGNQPQHF. CDR3 coding DNA: TGTGCCAGCTCGGACAGAACGGGGAATCAGCCCCAGCATTTT.

This sequence joins TRBV7-9 and TRBJ1-4, with TRBD1 as a possible D gene (6 bases). Germline V CDR1 and CDR2: SEHNR, FQNEAQ (reference sequence). The germline V and J ends were trimmed by 0 bases and 7 bases, with 9 bases remaining between them. The CDR3 runs to 14 residues. CDR3 amino acids: CASSLAQGTEKLFF. In DNA, the CDR3 is TGTGCCAGCAGCTTAGCCCAGGGGACTGAAAAACTGTTTTTT.

The rearrangement uses TRBV7-9 and TRBJ1-2, with 8 nucleotides matching TRBD1. After removal of 5 bases from V and 0 bases from J, the junction contained 11 bases not matched to a gene. The germline gives CDR1 SEHNR, CDR2 FQNEAQ (reference sequence). The CDR3 length is 17 residues. Written as DNA, the CDR3 is TGTGCCAGCAGCACAATCAGGGGGCGCAAAGCTAACTATGGCTACACCTTC. This translates into CASSTIRGRKANYGYTF.

This sequence joins TRBV7-8 and TRBJ1-4; 9 bases align to TRBD1. Trimming removed 8 bases from V and 7 bases from J; junction bases left unmatched: 8. Germline V gives CDR1 SGHVS, CDR2 FQNEAQ. The CDR3 covers 14 residues. The CDR3 sequence: CASAAGTGREKLFF. CDR3 DNA sequence: TGTGCCAGCGCTGCCGGGACAGGGCGTGAAAAACTGTTTTTT.

The gene calls are TRBV28 and TRBJ2-7, with D perhaps matching TRBD2 (7 bases). Germline lookup yields CDR1 MDHEN and CDR2 SYDVKM. The CDR3 consists of 16 residues. Trimming took 2 bases from V and 0 from J, leaving 14 bases between them. The CDR3 DNA is TGTGCCAGCAGTTTAGGGGGAGGGGGGACCTCCTACGAGCAGTACTTC. This gives the protein CASSLGGGGTSYEQYF.

The chain employs TRBV7-9 and TRBJ2-1; 9 positions match TRBD1. This CDR3 has 14 residues. After removal of 11 bases from V and 7 bases from J, the junction contained 12 bases not matched to a gene. Looked up from germline, CDR1 is SEHNR and CDR2 is FQNEAQ (reference sequence). CDR3 region: CAVSGQGIGNEQFF. The CDR3, as DNA: TGTGCCGTTTCTGGACAGGGGATCGGGAATGAGCAGTTCTTC.

The chain carries TRBV7-2 and TRBJ1-4; TRBD1 might be the D (5 bases). Between the trimmed V and J ends, which lost 0 bases and 8 bases, there was a span of 10 bases. Germline V gene data show CDR1 as SGHTA and CDR2 as FQGNSA. This CDR3 spans 14 amino acids. Written as DNA, the CDR3 is TGTGCCAGCAGCTTAGCCCAGGGTAGGGAAAAACTGTTTTTT. Its protein is CASSLAQGREKLFF.

This chain joins TRBV4-2 and TRBJ1-6; tentative D call: TRBD1 (6 bases). The length of the CDR3 is 15 residues. Germline loops: CDR1 LGHNA, CDR2 YNFKEQ. The V and J ends lost 3 bases and 10 bases respectively, with 16 bases between them. This CDR3 is CASSQNQGPVSPLHF. Here the CDR3 DNA reads TGTGCCAGCAGCCAGAACCAGGGGCCTGTCTCACCCCTCCACTTT.

The chain links TRBV6-5 to TRBJ2-7; D might be TRBD2 (6 bases). Between the trimmed V and J ends, which lost 6 bases and 4 bases, there was a span of 13 bases. There are 13 residues in the CDR3. Germline values: CDR1 MNHEY, CDR2 SVGAGI. The CDR3 reads CASRDSTRYEQYF. DNA for the CDR3: TGTGCCAGCAGAGACTCGACTAGGTACGAGCAGTACTTC.

The V and J genes are TRBV7-2 and TRBJ2-1; 8 bases are shared with TRBD1. The junction had 8 bases not matched to a gene; V was cut back by 1 base and J by 0 bases. Germline V lookup: CDR1 SGHTA, CDR2 FQGNSA. The CDR3 totals 18 residues. The CDR3 DNA follows: TGTGCCAGCAGCTTAGGGATCTACAGGGGGAGCTCCTACAATGAGCAGTTCTTC. It codes for CASSLGIYRGSSYNEQFF.